These 20 T cell receptor beta chains share one sample of origin, sequenced in a study of blood T cell repertoires in COVID-19. Generated by immunoSEQ multiplex PCR, the TCRdb table keeps only in-frame clones and is missing some. The sample lists 70,000 or so clones, 80% to 90% occurring once. The sequencing input was peripheral blood. The receptors were sampled from an elderly woman with active or convalescent COVID-19.

V and J are TRBV9 and TRBJ1-6; 11 bases agree with TRBD1. Per the germline V gene, CDR1 is SGDLS and CDR2 is YYNGEE. Trimming removed 3 bases from V and 8 bases from J; junction bases left unmatched: 4. The CDR3 has 15 residues. CDR3 nucleotide sequence: TGTGCCAGCAGCGATGGGACAGGGGGGCATTCACCCCTCCACTTT. Its protein is CASSDGTGGHSPLHF.

A few counts support this clone. V usage is TRBV2 and J usage is TRBJ1-1; D perhaps matches TRBD1 (5 bases). The germline V gene encodes CDR1 SNHLY and CDR2 FYNNEI. Trimming left V 3 bases short and J 2 bases short, with 13 bases between. The CDR3 spans 15 residues. The CDR3 bases are TGTGCCAGCAGTGAGTGGGGCGCCGGAAACACTGAAGCTTTCTTT. Its translation is CASSEWGAGNTEAFF.

The rearrangement links TRBV7-2 to TRBJ2-2; D gene unclear. The germline gives CDR1 SGHTA, CDR2 FQGNSA. V lost 1 base and J lost 7, with 10 bases in between. The CDR3 has 14 amino acids. CDR3 protein: CASSLGYVGGELFF. The CDR3, as DNA: TGTGCCAGCAGCTTAGGGTATGTCGGCGGGGAGCTGTTTTTT.

This clone was observed a single time. V usage is TRBV6-2 or TRBV6-3 and J usage is TRBJ2-5, with TRBD2 as a possible D gene (5 bases). From germline, CDR1 is MNHEY and CDR2 SVGEGT. This CDR3 has 17 amino acids. V was trimmed by 2 bases and J by 0 bases, leaving 16 bases between them. Here the CDR3 DNA reads TGTGCCAGCAGTTACCCCGGAGTTTTGGGAGACCAAGAGACCCAGTACTTC. This codes for CASSYPGVLGDQETQYF.

The V call is TRBV6-5, the J call TRBJ1-2; D perhaps matches TRBD1 (6 bases). The CDR3 consists of 12 residues. Trimming cost V 6 bases and J 4 bases, with 9 bases left between them. From germline, CDR1 is MNHEY and CDR2 SVGAGI. This CDR3 reads CASRETGYGYTF. As DNA, the CDR3 is TGTGCCAGCAGGGAGACAGGCTATGGCTACACCTTC.

This sequence joins TRBV5-4 and TRBJ2-5; D is perhaps TRBD2 (5 bases). The CDR3 contains 12 residues. V lost 5 bases and J 7 bases, leaving 12 bases between the germline ends. The germline CDR1 and CDR2 sequences are SGHNT and YYREEE (reference sequence). CDR3 bases: TGTGCCAGCAGGGCGGACTCGTCGACCCAGTACTTC. It encodes CASRADSSTQYF.

The chain recombines TRBV7-9 with TRBJ2-2; 8 bases match TRBD2. This CDR3 is built from 17 residues. V gave up 1 base and J gave up 4 bases; unmatched junction bases: 8. Germline V gives CDR1 SEHNR, CDR2 FQNEAQ (reference sequence). CDR3 sequence: CASSLEALTSVTGELFF. CDR3 in DNA: TGTGCCAGCAGCTTAGAGGCTCTGACTAGCGTCACCGGGGAGCTGTTTTTT. The full variable domain, in which reference TRBV7-9 and TRBJ2-2 provide the parts outside the CDR3, is DTGVSQNPRHKITKRGQNVTFRCDPISEHNRLYWYRQTLGQGPEFLTYFQNEAQLEKSRLLSDRFSAERPKGSFSTLEIQRTEQGDSAMYLCASSLEALTSVTGELFFGEGSRLTVL.

The chain couples TRBV28 to TRBJ2-7, with 7 bases identical to TRBD1. V gave up 6 bases and J gave up 1 base; unmatched junction bases: 6. Looked up from germline, CDR1 is MDHEN and CDR2 is SYDVKM. The CDR3 is 14 residues long. In DNA, the CDR3 is TGTGCCAGCAGCCCCGGGACAGTTTCCTACGAGCAGTACTTC. It yields the protein CASSPGTVSYEQYF.

CDR3 DNA sequence: TGTGCCAGCAGTGAGGATAGCGGGGGGCCATACAATGAGCAGTTCTTC. Protein product: CASSEDSGGPYNEQFF. The chain joins TRBV6-4 to TRBJ2-1, with TRBD2 matching 10 bases. Germline loops: CDR1 MRHNA, CDR2 SNTAGT. CDR3 length equals 16 residues. Trimming at V came to 3 bases and at J to 4 bases, leaving 6 bases not matched to a gene.

The DNA of the CDR3 is TGTGCCAGCAGCCAAGAGACAGGTGAGGGGTACGAGCAGTACTTC. Amino acids: CASSQETGEGYEQYF. The chain uses TRBV4-2 and TRBJ2-7; D is possibly TRBD1 (6 bases). CDR3 length equals 15 residues. V was pared by 0 bases and J by 4 bases, with 13 bases between. CDR1 and CDR2 from the germline V gene are LGHNA and YNFKEQ.

This chain uses TRBV9 with TRBJ1-1, with no clear D. The CDR3 runs 16 residues. The germline V gene encodes CDR1 SGDLS and CDR2 YYNGEE. V lost 0 bases and J lost 0, with 12 bases in between. CDR3 coding DNA: TGTGCCAGCAGCGTAGCTACCTCGGGTGTGAACACTGAAGCTTTCTTT. Its translation: CASSVATSGVNTEAFF.

V usage is TRBV7-2 and J usage is TRBJ2-3; weak D call: TRBD2 (7 bases). CDR1 and CDR2 (germline): SGHTA, FQGNSA. Deletions cut 0 bases from V and 10 bases from J, with 17 bases between. There are 15 residues in the CDR3. CDR3: CASSLAQGEGGAQYF. For the CDR3, the DNA is TGTGCCAGCAGCTTAGCTCAAGGGGAGGGGGGAGCGCAGTATTTT.

The chain joins TRBV14 to TRBJ1-2, with 7 bases identical to TRBD1. CDR3 length: 14 residues. J gave up 7 bases and V 5 bases, and 10 bases lay outside the gene matches. CDR1 and CDR2 from the germline V gene are SGHDN and FVKESK. The DNA for the CDR3 is TGTGCCAGCAGCTTACAGGGGCAGGTATTTGGCTACACCTTC. Translated, it gives CASSLQGQVFGYTF. The entire variable domain, with the rest obtained from reference TRBV14 and TRBJ1-2, is as follows: EAGVTQFPSHSVIEKGQTVTLRCDPISGHDNLYWYRRVMGKEIKFLLHFVKESKQDESGMPNNRFLAERTGGTYSTLKVQPAELEDSGVYFCASSLQGQVFGYTFGSGTRLTVV.

The chain combines TRBV5-4 with TRBJ1-4; D might be TRBD1 (6 bases). CDR1 is SGHNT, CDR2 YYREEE, per germline (reference sequence). With 4 bases removed from V and 3 bases from J, the gap between germline ends came to 13 bases. The CDR3 length is 15 residues. Here the CDR3 reads CASSTAQGSNEKLFF. CDR3 in DNA: TGTGCCAGCAGCACAGCACAGGGATCTAATGAAAAACTGTTTTTT.

The V gene is TRBV28, the J gene TRBJ1-1; D is ambiguous. The CDR3 covers 14 residues. Per the germline V gene, CDR1 is MDHEN and CDR2 is SYDVKM. Trimming removed 5 bases from V and 0 bases from J, with 10 bases in between. The CDR3 region is CASSMTGVNTEAFF. The CDR3, as DNA: TGTGCCAGCAGTATGACCGGGGTGAACACTGAAGCTTTCTTT.

The genes are TRBV6-5 and TRBJ1-5; D gene unclear. The germline V gene encodes CDR1 MNHEY and CDR2 SVGAGI. This CDR3 region has 13 residues. V gave up 2 bases and J gave up 1 base, with 3 bases separating them. In DNA form, the CDR3 reads TGTGCCAGCAGTTACAGCAGCAATCAGCCCCAGCATTTT. This codes for CASSYSSNQPQHF.

The chain combines TRBV11-2 with TRBJ2-2; TRBD1 is a possible D gene (5 bases). CDR1 and CDR2 (germline): SGHAT, FQNNGV. Trimming took 0 bases from V and 9 from J, leaving 14 bases between them. The CDR3 runs to 15 residues. The CDR3 reads CASSLDTQGLRELFF. The CDR3 nucleotides are TGTGCCAGCAGCTTAGATACCCAGGGATTGCGGGAGCTGTTTTTT.

The J gene is TRBJ1-4, the V gene TRBV7-8; D call uncertain. The CDR3 sequence is 16 residues long. Trimming shortened V by 5 bases and J by 0 bases, and 13 bases separated the two germline ends. Germline V lookup: CDR1 SGHVS, CDR2 FQNEAQ. As DNA, the CDR3 is TGTGCCAGCAGCAAATCGACGGGTGCAACTAATGAAAAACTGTTTTTT. Protein product: CASSKSTGATNEKLFF.

This chain links TRBV6-5 with TRBJ1-1, with D possibly TRBD1 on 5 matching bases. Trimming pared 7 bases from V and 1 base from J, leaving 13 bases between. Germline CDR1 MNHEY, CDR2 SVGAGI. CDR3 length: 14 amino acids. As DNA, the CDR3 is TGTGCCAGCAAGTTAGGCGGGGCGAACACTGAAGCTTTCTTT. It specifies CASKLGGANTEAFF.

The gene calls are TRBV6-2 or TRBV6-3 and TRBJ2-7; 7 bases line up with TRBD1. CDR1 is MNHEY, CDR2 SVGEGT, per germline. CDR3 length: 16 amino acids. The V and J ends lost 6 bases and 6 bases, in that order; junction bases with no gene match: 17. Here the CDR3 DNA reads TGTGCCAGCAGCCGAACGGGGCCGGACAGGTCCCTCGAGCAGTACTTC. It translates to CASSRTGPDRSLEQYF.